Below are 12 T cell receptor beta chains sequenced from a single sample in a study of T cells in Graves' hyperthyroidism and ophthalmopathy. From RNA transcripts, TCR beta CDR3 regions were amplified. During a first-round RT-PCR of the TCR CDR3, the HTBI primer set was used. TCRdb called the multiplex PCR reads again in MiXCR, with one record for every CDR3 protein. The sample includes more than 500,000 distinct CDR3 sequences, 16% seen only once; the top ten take about 31%. Sequencing used blood. The receptors shown here come from a woman in her twenties or thirties with Graves' ophthalmopathy.

V gene TRBV20-1 combines with J gene TRBJ1-2; 10 positions match TRBD1. The CDR3 loop spans 14 amino acids. V dropped 4 bases and J dropped 8; count of bases not matched to a gene: 10. Germline CDR1 and CDR2: DFQATT and SNEGSKA (reference sequence). CDR3 protein: CSATFGDRGRGYTF. The CDR3, as DNA: TGCAGTGCTACCTTCGGGGACAGGGGAAGGGGCTACACCTTC.

At least ten counts were recorded for this clonotype. V and J are TRBV5-5 and TRBJ1-2; D gene unclear. V lost 5 bases to trimming and J lost 8 bases, with 22 bases between them. The CDR3 loop spans 15 amino acids. Germline V lookup: CDR1 SGHKS, CDR2 YYEKEE (reference sequence). CDR3 amino acids: CASRSTSGTPTGYTF. CDR3 bases: TGTGCCAGCAGGTCGACGTCGGGAACCCCTACGGGCTACACCTTC.

This clonotype has at least ten counts. The chain recombines TRBV28 with TRBJ2-5; 12 positions agree with TRBD2. The CDR3 contains 19 residues. Germline V gene sequence: CDR1 MDHEN, CDR2 SYDVKM. V trimming: 2 bases; J trimming: 0 bases; junction bases outside the gene matches: 10. Written as DNA, the CDR3 is TGTGCCAGCAGTTTACCTATAGGTCTAGCGGGAGGGGACCAAGAGACCCAGTACTTC. It translates to CASSLPIGLAGGDQETQYF.

This clonotype was found once. V is TRBV6-5 and J is TRBJ2-2; no firm D call. V was shortened by 8 bases and J by 0 bases, with 4 bases between the two germline ends. CDR1 is MNHEY and CDR2 is SVGAGI in the germline V gene. This CDR3 contains 12 residues. The CDR3 sequence is CASVSNTGELFF. The CDR3 DNA sequence: TGTGCCAGCGTTTCGAACACCGGGGAGCTGTTTTTT.

J is TRBJ1-4 and V is TRBV18, with unresolved D. Germline CDR1 KGHSH, CDR2 LQKENI. CDR3 length: 13 amino acids. With 8 bases removed from V and 3 bases from J, the gap between germline ends came to 10 bases. The CDR3 DNA is TGTGCCAGCACAGAGGGTCCTAATGAAAAACTGTTTTTT. Protein product: CASTEGPNEKLFF.

In nucleotides, the CDR3 is TGCAGTGCTAGGAGAGATGTAAATGACATTCAGTACTTC. It encodes CSARRDVNDIQYF. This chain links TRBV20-1 with TRBJ2-4; no clear D. From germline, CDR1 is DFQATT and CDR2 SNEGSKA (reference sequence). CDR3 size: 13 residues. Trimming removed 3 bases from V and 8 bases from J, with 14 bases in between.

In its sample, this clonotype was seen many times. The chain is built from TRBV11-2 and TRBJ2-1, with D possibly called TRBD1 or TRBD2 (5 bases each). The CDR3 sequence is 18 residues long. The germline V and J ends were trimmed by 4 bases and 2 bases, with 21 bases remaining between them. The germline gives CDR1 SGHAT, CDR2 FQNNGV. Here the CDR3 DNA reads TGTGCCAGCAGCTCTTTTGGGGACCGTGGGCCCCCCTACAATGAGCAGTTCTTC. Its protein is CASSSFGDRGPPYNEQFF.

This clonotype was found many times. This rearrangement joins TRBV20-1 to TRBJ2-1; D unclear. The germline V and J ends were trimmed by 1 base and 9 bases, with 10 bases remaining between them. The CDR3 sequence is 12 residues long. Germline CDR1 is DFQATT and CDR2 is SNEGSKA (reference sequence). As DNA, the CDR3 is TGCAGTGCTAGAGGTAGAGTGGGTGAGCAGTTCTTC. It specifies CSARGRVGEQFF.

This clonotype appeared a few times. The chain couples TRBV7-8 to TRBJ2-7; TRBD2 agrees at 10 bases. Trimming cost V 4 bases and J 2 bases; bases outside gene matches: 5. This CDR3 is 15 amino acids long. The germline gives CDR1 SGHVS, CDR2 FQNEAQ. The CDR3 protein is CASSSGTSDPYEQYF. CDR3 sequence (DNA): TGTGCCAGCAGCTCTGGGACTAGCGATCCCTACGAGCAGTACTTC.

This clonotype showed up many times. This chain joins TRBV7-2 and TRBJ2-3; D gene ambiguous. Germline CDR1 SGHTA, CDR2 FQGNSA. V lost 7 bases to trimming and J lost 1 base, with 12 bases between them. The CDR3 runs 14 residues. CDR3 protein: CASNHGRGTDTQYF. CDR3 nucleotide sequence: TGTGCCAGCAACCACGGGCGTGGCACAGATACGCAGTATTTT.

In this sample, this clonotype turned up many times. V is TRBV27 and J is TRBJ2-1; TRBD1 agrees at 9 bases. Germline assignment: CDR1 MNHEY and CDR2 SMNVEV (reference sequence). This CDR3 has 15 amino acids. V gave up 5 bases and J gave up 4 bases; unmatched junction bases: 6. Here the CDR3 reads CASSPNRGPYNEQFF. The CDR3 DNA is TGTGCCAGCAGTCCAAACAGGGGGCCATACAATGAGCAGTTCTTC.

This clonotype came up a few times. The gene calls are TRBV5-1 and TRBJ2-7; 8 positions match TRBD1. V was pared by 0 bases and J by 6 bases, with 2 bases of the junction left unmatched. The CDR3 runs 13 residues. The germline gives CDR1 SGHRS, CDR2 YFSETQ. The CDR3 DNA is TGCGCCAGCAGCTTGGGACAGGGGCTCGAGCAGTACTTC. Protein: CASSLGQGLEQYF.